The next 8 T cell receptor beta chains were all read from a single sample in a study of blood T cell repertoires in COVID-19. Profiled with immunoSEQ multiplex PCR; TCRdb holds only in-frame clones, not every one. The repertoire consists of about 320,000 clones, with around 82% occurring once and the leading ten covering about 1.2%. Sequenced material: peripheral blood. The receptors were gathered from a woman aged 50 to 60 with acute or convalescent COVID-19.

The V call is TRBV19, the J call TRBJ2-1, with 7 bases aligning to TRBD2. Germline assignment: CDR1 LNHDA and CDR2 SQIVND (reference sequence). This CDR3 has 16 residues. Trimming removed 5 bases from V and 5 bases from J; junction bases left unmatched: 12. CDR3 nucleotides: TGTGCCAGTAGTGAGTGGAGCGGGGCCACGCACAATGAGCAGTTCTTC. Translation gives CASSEWSGATHNEQFF.

This rearrangement joins TRBV5-1 to TRBJ1-4; D uncertain. This CDR3 contains 14 residues. From germline, CDR1 is SGHRS and CDR2 YFSETQ. The V end was cut by 2 bases, the J end by 3 bases, with 8 bases between. CDR3 coding DNA: TGCGCCAGCAGCTTCGACACACCTAATGAAAAACTGTTTTTT. Protein: CASSFDTPNEKLFF.

This clone was observed many times. The chain links TRBV27 to TRBJ2-2; 14 nucleotides align to TRBD2. The V gene's germline CDR1 is MNHEY and CDR2 SMNVEV (reference sequence). With V trimmed by 3 bases and J by 0 bases, 3 bases remained unmatched. CDR3 length equals 18 residues. The CDR3 here is CASSFRTSGRTNTGELFF. The CDR3 DNA is TGTGCCAGCAGTTTCCGGACTAGCGGGAGGACGAACACCGGGGAGCTGTTTTTT.

The table lists this clone with a count of one. This chain uses TRBV10-3 with TRBJ2-2; TRBD2 matches at 8 bases. The V segment lost 6 bases and the J segment 3 bases; nucleotides outside the gene matches: 6. The CDR3 is 15 amino acids. Germline V gene data show CDR1 as ENHRY and CDR2 as SYGVKD. CDR3 nucleotide sequence: TGTGCCATCAGCCCGGGACTAGGGGACACCGGGGAGCTGTTTTTT. Protein: CAISPGLGDTGELFF.

The J gene is TRBJ2-1, the V gene TRBV7-2; 8 bases match TRBD2. Trimming cost V 4 bases and J 2 bases; bases outside gene matches: 1. The CDR3 consists of 14 residues. Per the germline V gene, CDR1 is SGHTA and CDR2 is FQGNSA. The DNA of the CDR3 is TGTGCCAGCAGCTCGGGGGGGGCCTACAATGAGCAGTTCTTC. It translates to CASSSGGAYNEQFF. Looking up the rest from reference TRBV7-2 and TRBJ2-1 gives the full variable domain: GAGVSQSPSNKVTEKGKDVELRCDPISGHTALYWYRQSLGQGLEFLIYFQGNSAPDKSGLPSDRFSAERTGGSVSTLTIQRTQQEDSAVYLCASSSGGAYNEQFFGPGTRLTVL.

This clone was seen only once. The CDR3 DNA sequence: TGTGCCAGCAGTTTTCAGGGGTTCGATCAGCCCCAGCATTTT. It encodes CASSFQGFDQPQHF. V and J are TRBV27 and TRBJ1-5; D possibly corresponds to TRBD1 (6 bases). Trimming took off 3 bases at V and 5 bases at J, with 11 bases between the two ends. The CDR3 runs to 14 residues. The germline V gene encodes CDR1 MNHEY and CDR2 SMNVEV (reference sequence).

The CDR3 DNA reads as TGCGCCAGCTTTGCTAACCCCGGGACAGTTGGCGGCTACACCTTC. Translation gives CASFANPGTVGGYTF. V usage is TRBV5-1 and J usage is TRBJ1-2; 7 nucleotides line up with TRBD1. V trimming: 7 bases; J trimming: 8 bases; junction bases outside the gene matches: 17. The germline V gene has CDR1 SGHRS and CDR2 YFSETQ. This CDR3 is 15 amino acids long.

The rearrangement uses TRBV2 and TRBJ1-1; D is unresolved. This CDR3 region has 14 residues. V lost 8 bases, J lost 2 bases, and 15 bases lay in between. Germline values: CDR1 SNHLY, CDR2 FYNNEI. CDR3 nucleotides: TGTGCCAGCGTAAGCGGCAGCTTAAACACTGAAGCTTTCTTT. This codes for CASVSGSLNTEAFF.